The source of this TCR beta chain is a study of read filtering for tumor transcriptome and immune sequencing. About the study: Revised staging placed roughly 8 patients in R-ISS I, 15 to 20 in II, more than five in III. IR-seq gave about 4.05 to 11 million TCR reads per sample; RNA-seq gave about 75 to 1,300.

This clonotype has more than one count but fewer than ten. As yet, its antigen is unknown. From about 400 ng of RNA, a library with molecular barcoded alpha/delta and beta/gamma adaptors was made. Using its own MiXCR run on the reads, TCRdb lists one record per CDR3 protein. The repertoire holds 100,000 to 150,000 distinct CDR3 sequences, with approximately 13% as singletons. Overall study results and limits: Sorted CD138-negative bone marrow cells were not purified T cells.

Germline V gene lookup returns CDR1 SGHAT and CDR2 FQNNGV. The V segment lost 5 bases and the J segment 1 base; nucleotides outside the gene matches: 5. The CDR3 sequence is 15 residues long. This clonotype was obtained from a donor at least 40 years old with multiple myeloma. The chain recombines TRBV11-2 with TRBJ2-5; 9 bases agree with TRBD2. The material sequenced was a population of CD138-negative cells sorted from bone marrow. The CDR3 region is CASSGGRAVQETQYF. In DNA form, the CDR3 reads TGTGCCAGCAGCGGCGGGAGGGCCGTCCAAGAGACCCAGTACTTC.